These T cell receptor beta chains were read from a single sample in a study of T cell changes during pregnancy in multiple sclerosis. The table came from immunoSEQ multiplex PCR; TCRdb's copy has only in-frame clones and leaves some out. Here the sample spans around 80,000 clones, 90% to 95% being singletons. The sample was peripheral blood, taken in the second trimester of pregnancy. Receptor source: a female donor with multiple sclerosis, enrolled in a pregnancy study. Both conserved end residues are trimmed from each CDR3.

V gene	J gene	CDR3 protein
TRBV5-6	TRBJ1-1	ASSLGPEGTEAF
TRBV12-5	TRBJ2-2	ASGLFPPTNTGELF
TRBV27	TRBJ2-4	ASSFFGRGLAKNIQY
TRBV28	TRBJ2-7	ASSRPGTGNIEQY
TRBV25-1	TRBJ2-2	ASSVTGELF
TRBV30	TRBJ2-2	AWSVRGAGGELF
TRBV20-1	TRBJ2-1	SASAGNPF
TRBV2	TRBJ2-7	ASSVDPDSSYEQY
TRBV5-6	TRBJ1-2	ASSLARGVYGYT
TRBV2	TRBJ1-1	ASSALNTEAF
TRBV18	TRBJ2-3	ASSPQDMDTQY
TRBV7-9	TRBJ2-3	ASSQRELTDTQY
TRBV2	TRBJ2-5	ASSVGGRETQY
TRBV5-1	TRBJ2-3	ASSVHSSGEGTDTQY
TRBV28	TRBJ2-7	ASSPPGQESYEQY
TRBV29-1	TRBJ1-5	SAREEDRSNQPQH
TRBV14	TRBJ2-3	ASSQERGSTQY
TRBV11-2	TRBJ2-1	ASSLRVLGTSGPEQF
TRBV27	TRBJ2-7	ASSLLGTPHVSGQY
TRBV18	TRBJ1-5	ASSQTGSHQPQH
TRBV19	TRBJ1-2	ASSIRGQIYGYT
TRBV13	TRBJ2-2	ASSRERAGELF
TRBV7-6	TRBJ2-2	ASSLTLKGVGGELF
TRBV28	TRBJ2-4	ASSSGQGALAKNIQY
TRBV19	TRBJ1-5	ASSIVRLVRGQPQH
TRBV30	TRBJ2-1	AWSVLAVYNEQF
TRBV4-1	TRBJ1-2	ASSRGVADRGTYGYT
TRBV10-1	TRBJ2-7	ASSESDTWDEQY
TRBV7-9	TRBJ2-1	ASSLLGGGSYNEQF
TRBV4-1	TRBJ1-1	ASSQLPGQGARFTEAF
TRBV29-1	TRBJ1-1	SVVRQGVITEAF
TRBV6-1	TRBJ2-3	ASSLGDTQY
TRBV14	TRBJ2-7	ASSQVGQGNYEQY
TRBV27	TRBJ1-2	ASSWGLGGKYT
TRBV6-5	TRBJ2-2	ASSYGGNTGELF
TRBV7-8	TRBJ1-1	ASSLGQGRTEAF
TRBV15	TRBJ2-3	ATSSRATSTDTQY
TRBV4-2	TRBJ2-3	ASSQEVSRDTQY
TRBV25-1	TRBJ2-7	ASSGGTGGSYEQY
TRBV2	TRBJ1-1	ASGWGPLMNTEAF
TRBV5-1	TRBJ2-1	ASIPTSGITYNEQF
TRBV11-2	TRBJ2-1	ASSLDGWTSGYNEQF
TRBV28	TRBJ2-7	ASSSQGAGVSYEQY
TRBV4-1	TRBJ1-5	ASSPDSINQPQH
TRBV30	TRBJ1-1	AWRGDRLSGQGEAF
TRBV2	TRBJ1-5	ASTRERDQPQH
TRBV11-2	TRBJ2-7	ASSLVPLTYEQY
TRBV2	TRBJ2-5	ASATGLTVETQY
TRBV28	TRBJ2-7	ASSLGRTYEQY
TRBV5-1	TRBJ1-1	ASSAYRVEAEAF
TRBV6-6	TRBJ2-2	ASRDTYTGELF
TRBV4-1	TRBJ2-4	ASSQGAGTSAKNIQY
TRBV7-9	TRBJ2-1	ASSFGVGQF
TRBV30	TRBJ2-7	AWASLQIY
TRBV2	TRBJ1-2	ASSLRDRGTYGYT
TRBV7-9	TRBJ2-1	ASSLGQGVF